Sequencing of this T cell receptor (beta chain) was carried out in a study of control samples from healthy donors and cancer patients. Clones were sequenced by immunoSEQ multiplex PCR, and TCRdb holds only the in-frame ones, with some missing. The sample records approximately 100,000 clones, 80% to 95% being singletons. This CDR3 region has 18 residues. With 2 bases removed from V and 2 bases from J, the gap between germline ends came to 19 bases. CDR1 and CDR2 from the germline V gene are LNHDA and SQIVND (reference sequence). V is TRBV19 and J is TRBJ1-5; D perhaps matches TRBD1 (6 bases). Sequenced sample: blood. This clonotype was sampled from a human donor in good health. The donor label of this sample is uncertain. CDR3 sequence reads: CASSIYRNRERRNQPQHF. CDR3 DNA sequence: TGTGCCAGTAGTATATATAGAAACAGGGAAAGGCGCAATCAGCCCCAGCATTTT. Full variable domain (remainder filled in from reference TRBV19 and TRBJ1-5): DGGITQSPKYLFRKEGQNVTLSCEQNLNHDAMYWYRQDPGQGLRLIYYSQIVNDFQKGDIAEGYSVSREKKESFPLTVTSAQKNPTAFYLCASSIYRNRERRNQPQHFGDGTRLSIL.